A single sample is the source of the 24 T cell receptor beta chains below, sequenced in a study of T cells after yellow fever vaccination. TCRdb processed the 5' RACE reads anew with MiXCR; each CDR3 protein has one entry. The data contain 300,000 to 350,000 distinct CDR3 sequences, around 4.4% of them seen just once; the ten biggest clones take up roughly a fifth. Here the sequenced sample was PBMCs, taken 15 days after the yellow fever booster vaccination. All receptors derive from a man younger than 35 who received the YFV17D yellow fever vaccine.

The sample holds a few counts of this clonotype. This chain joins TRBV5-6 and TRBJ1-5, with D hard to call. CDR3 length: 18 amino acids. Trimming shortened V by 1 base and J by 0 bases, and 17 bases separated the two germline ends. CDR1 is SGHDT and CDR2 is YYEEEE in the germline V gene. The CDR3 spells CASSLNGLNENSNQPQHF. The CDR3 nucleotides are TGTGCCAGCAGCTTGAATGGCCTAAACGAAAATAGCAATCAGCCCCAGCATTTT.

This clonotype has a count of ten or more. The rearrangement links TRBV7-9 to TRBJ1-5; possible D gene TRBD1, 5 bases. Germline V gene lookup returns CDR1 SEHNR and CDR2 FQNEAQ (reference sequence). The CDR3 consists of 14 residues. Trimming pared 2 bases from V and 7 bases from J, leaving 12 bases between. As DNA, the CDR3 is TGTGCCAGCAGCTTATCAGGGTTAGTCCAGCCCCAGCATTTT. Amino acid sequence: CASSLSGLVQPQHF.

The table lists this clonotype with many counts. This chain uses TRBV3-1 with TRBJ2-7; a possible D gene is TRBD2 (7 bases). Germline V lookup: CDR1 LGHDT, CDR2 YNNKEL (reference sequence). This CDR3 region has 13 residues. V gave up 3 bases and J gave up 6 bases, with 12 bases separating them. The CDR3 DNA reads TGTGCCAGCAGCCAGAGGGGGGGCGGCGAGCAGTACGTC. Translation: CASSQRGGGEQYV.

This clonotype turned up a few times. V and J are TRBV29-1 and TRBJ2-2; D is perhaps TRBD2 (6 bases). V dropped 4 bases and J dropped 1 base, with 10 bases sitting between them. Per germline, CDR1 SQVTM and CDR2 ANQGSEA. CDR3 length: 14 residues. This CDR3 is CSVGWGGNTGELFF. The CDR3 nucleotides are TGCAGCGTTGGTTGGGGAGGGAACACCGGGGAGCTGTTTTTT.

This clonotype was seen only a few times. The J gene is TRBJ1-2, the V gene TRBV16, with D possibly TRBD1 on 6 matching bases. Germline V gene data show CDR1 as KGHSY and CDR2 as FQNENV. The CDR3 extends over 14 amino acids. The V and J ends lost 2 bases and 8 bases respectively, with 15 bases between them. DNA for the CDR3: TGTGCCAGCAGCCAAGGGGGCCATACCGTCGGCTACACCTTC. Its protein is CASSQGGHTVGYTF.

The sample holds many counts of this clonotype. The chain is built from TRBV5-1 and TRBJ2-5, with D tentatively TRBD1 (5 bases). Germline CDR1 SGHRS, CDR2 YFSETQ. The germline V and J ends were trimmed by 0 bases and 1 base, with 7 bases remaining between them. CDR3 length: 14 amino acids. The CDR3 loop is CASSLGGLQETQYF. CDR3 nucleotide sequence: TGCGCCAGCAGCTTGGGGGGCCTCCAAGAGACCCAGTACTTC.

V usage is TRBV7-9 and J usage is TRBJ1-1; possibly TRBD1 for D (6 bases). Between the trimmed V and J ends, which lost 5 bases and 1 base, there was a span of 11 bases. The CDR3 runs to 14 residues. Germline V gene sequence: CDR1 SEHNR, CDR2 FQNEAQ (reference sequence). The CDR3 DNA reads as TGTGCCAGCAGCGCAGGGGACCGGAACACTGAAGCTTTCTTT. Protein: CASSAGDRNTEAFF. The full variable domain, completed using reference TRBV7-9 and TRBJ1-1, is DTGVSQNPRHKITKRGQNVTFRCDPISEHNRLYWYRQTLGQGPEFLTYFQNEAQLEKSRLLSDRFSAERPKGSFSTLEIQRTEQGDSAMYLCASSAGDRNTEAFFGQGTRLTVV.

The chain combines TRBV3-1 with TRBJ2-5, with 7 positions matching TRBD1. Germline CDR1 is LGHDT and CDR2 is YNNKEL (reference sequence). The length of the CDR3 is 16 residues. Trimming took 4 bases from V and 4 from J; bases not matched to a gene: 12. CDR3 region: CASSPAVAGGGETQYF. Here the CDR3 DNA reads TGTGCCAGCAGCCCCGCGGTTGCAGGGGGTGGAGAGACCCAGTACTTC.

This clonotype showed up many times. For the CDR3, the DNA is TGCGCCAGCAGCCAAGTGGCGGGGGGGACCGGGGAGCTGTTTTTT. As protein: CASSQVAGGTGELFF. The rearrangement uses TRBV4-1 and TRBJ2-2; 9 positions agree with TRBD2. Trimming at V came to 1 base and at J to 5 bases, leaving 2 bases not matched to a gene. The CDR3 spans 15 residues. Per the germline V gene, CDR1 is MGHRA and CDR2 is YSYEKL.

The genes are TRBV3-1 and TRBJ1-4; possible D gene TRBD1, 5 bases. V was cut by 10 bases and J by 6 bases, with 15 bases left in between. The CDR3 totals 13 residues. CDR1 is LGHDT and CDR2 is YNNKEL in the germline V gene (reference sequence). The CDR3 coding sequence is TGTGCCACAGAAGGGGATACTGATGAAAAACTGTTTTTT. It specifies CATEGDTDEKLFF.

J is TRBJ1-1 and V is TRBV4-1; no reliable D call. V lost 3 bases and J lost 4, with 3 bases in between. From germline, CDR1 is MGHRA and CDR2 YSYEKL. The CDR3 is 11 amino acids. In DNA form, the CDR3 reads TGCGCCAGCAGCCAGTTCACTGAAGCTTTCTTT. It encodes CASSQFTEAFF.

The chain has TRBV12-3 or TRBV12-4 and TRBJ1-5, with a weak D call TRBD1 (5 bases). The CDR3 totals 15 residues. The V end was cut by 7 bases, the J end by 2 bases, with 15 bases between. The CDR3 region is CASTAPGTGNQPQHF. The CDR3 coding sequence is TGTGCCAGCACCGCCCCAGGGACGGGCAATCAGCCCCAGCATTTT.

This clonotype was detected ten times or more. V gene TRBV27 combines with J gene TRBJ2-7; D is unresolved. This CDR3 is 12 amino acids long. The V end was cut by 4 bases, the J end by 3 bases, with 7 bases between. Germline V lookup: CDR1 MNHEY, CDR2 SMNVEV (reference sequence). The DNA of the CDR3 is TGTGCCAGCAGTTCCACCCGCTACGAGCAGTACTTC. This translates into CASSSTRYEQYF.

This clonotype was recorded at least ten times. The rearrangement links TRBV6-5 to TRBJ1-5; no clear D gene. Per the germline V gene, CDR1 is MNHEY and CDR2 is SVGAGI. The CDR3 is 13 amino acids. V was pared by 6 bases and J by 0 bases, with 6 bases between. The CDR3 reads CASSPYSNQPQHF. The DNA for the CDR3 is TGTGCCAGCAGCCCATATAGCAATCAGCCCCAGCATTTT.

The sample holds many counts of this clonotype. This chain connects TRBV6-6 to TRBJ1-6; possible D gene TRBD1, 6 bases. Germline V lookup: CDR1 MNHNY, CDR2 SVGAGI (reference sequence). The CDR3 is 13 residues long. V dropped 5 bases and J dropped 10 bases, with 12 bases sitting between them. The CDR3 DNA follows: TGTGCCAGCAGTCACGGACAGCGCTCACCCCTCCACTTT. As protein: CASSHGQRSPLHF.

This clonotype came up many times. The rearrangement joins TRBV7-2 to TRBJ2-3; weak D call: TRBD2 (5 bases). CDR1 and CDR2 from the germline V gene are SGHTA and FQGNSA. Deletions cut 1 base from V and 0 bases from J, with 14 bases between. This CDR3 has 17 amino acids. CDR3 nucleotide sequence: TGTGCCAGCAGCTTAGGGGTCCCGGGGTCTAGCACAGATACGCAGTATTTT. Translation: CASSLGVPGSSTDTQYF.

J is TRBJ2-5 and V is TRBV18, with TRBD1 identical over 7 bases. This CDR3 is built from 15 residues. CDR1 and CDR2 from the germline V gene are KGHSH and LQKENI. The J segment lost 2 bases and the V segment lost 3 bases, leaving 6 bases of the junction unmatched. In DNA form, the CDR3 reads TGTGCCAGCTCACCTCGGACAGGAGCACAAGAGACCCAGTACTTC. The encoded protein is CASSPRTGAQETQYF.

This clonotype has a count of ten or more. A junction boundary mismatches the germline segment, possibly from a read error. V usage is TRBV28 and J usage is TRBJ1-6; 8 nucleotides match TRBD1. CDR3 size: 11 residues. Germline CDR1 MDHEN, CDR2 SYDVKM. The CDR3 bases are TGTGCCAGCAGTGACCTACAGGACAGGGTTTTT. It codes for CASSDLQDRVF.

The sample holds many counts of this clonotype. The rearrangement links TRBV5-1 to TRBJ2-5; unclear D gene. In germline, CDR1 is SGHRS, CDR2 YFSETQ. Deletions cut 0 bases from V and 6 bases from J, with 12 bases between. This CDR3 is 14 amino acids long. The DNA for the CDR3 is TGCGCCAGCAGCTTGGCTGTAGGCCCCCAGACCCAGTACTTC. Translating gives CASSLAVGPQTQYF.

This clonotype was observed once. This may be a read error, as it is one base from a much larger clone. The rearrangement links TRBV12-3 or TRBV12-4 to TRBJ2-6; a possible D gene is TRBD1 (5 bases). The length of the CDR3 is 13 residues. CDR3 loop: CASSYSGANVRTF. The CDR3 coding sequence is TGTGCCAGCAGCTACTCTGGGGCCAACGTCCGGACTTTC.

V is TRBV6-2 or TRBV6-3 and J is TRBJ2-7, with 9 nucleotides matching TRBD2. V shed 7 bases and J 5 bases; nucleotides not matched to a gene: 9. Germline V gene sequence: CDR1 MNHEY, CDR2 SVGEGT. The CDR3 runs 14 residues. The DNA for the CDR3 is TGTGCCAGCACCCAGGTGGGACTAGCCCACGAGCAGTACTTC. This sequence encodes CASTQVGLAHEQYF.

This clonotype came up a few times. The rearrangement joins TRBV7-2 to TRBJ1-2, with D possibly being TRBD1 (5 bases). The germline V and J ends were trimmed by 1 base and 8 bases, with 14 bases remaining between them. Germline CDR1 SGHTA, CDR2 FQGNSA. The CDR3 runs to 14 residues. The CDR3: CASSLDRQGNGYTF. The DNA of the CDR3 is TGTGCCAGCAGCTTAGATCGCCAGGGTAACGGCTACACCTTC.

In its sample, this clonotype was seen many times. The genes are TRBV11-3 and TRBJ1-5, with TRBD1 identical over 7 bases. Germline V CDR1 and CDR2: SGHNT, YENEEA. CDR3 length: 17 amino acids. The trim removed 0 bases at V and 5 bases at J, leaving 10 bases unmatched. The CDR3: CASSLEGRQGAHQPQHF. The CDR3 bases are TGTGCCAGCAGCTTAGAGGGAAGACAGGGTGCTCATCAGCCCCAGCATTTT. The full variable domain, its missing parts supplied by reference TRBV11-3 and TRBJ1-5, is EAGVVQSPRYKIIEKKQPVAFWCNPISGHNTLYWYLQNLGQGPELLIRYENEEAVDDSQLPKDRFSAERLKGVDSTLKIQPAELGDSAVYLCASSLEGRQGAHQPQHFGDGTRLSIL.

This clonotype appeared many times. V gene TRBV7-8 combines with J gene TRBJ1-1; perhaps TRBD1 as D (6 bases). CDR3 length equals 13 residues. V was cut by 2 bases and J by 7 bases, with 11 bases left in between. CDR1 and CDR2 from the germline V gene are SGHVS and FQNEAQ. For the CDR3, the DNA is TGTGCCAGCAGCTTACAGGGGATAGGTGAAGCTTTCTTT. This gives the protein CASSLQGIGEAFF.